The rows below give T cell receptor beta chains drawn from one sample of a study of T-cell memory formation after mild COVID-19. TCRdb reprocessed the 5' RACE reads via MiXCR and lists one record per CDR3 protein. The repertoire holds about 410,000 distinct CDR3 sequences, roughly 17% seen once, with under 25% in the top ten. Input material: PBMCs or a T cell subset sorted from them (not recorded which). The receptors stem from a man between 18 and 35 years old who had mild COVID-19 (a few samples of this study predate the infection). Cell type and time point are not known. CDR3s include the opening cysteine and the closing phenylalanine or tryptophan. The D gene is left open where the match is weak. Only part of the rows carry a size: once, few, many, or a class if the clone is expanded.

j_call clone_size v_call d_call cdr3_aa cdr3_nt
TRBJ2-3 few TRBV29-1 - CSVAGGAGTDTQYF TGCAGCGTTGCGGGGGGCGCGGGCACAGATACGCAGTATTTT
TRBJ1-6 - TRBV5-1 - CASSSDTNSPIHF TGCGCCAGCAGCTCCGACACAAATTCACCCATCCACTTT
TRBJ1-1 - TRBV4-2 - CASSQDQESSTAFF TGTGCCAGCAGCCAAGATCAGGAAAGCTCCACGGCTTTCTTT
TRBJ1-5 few TRBV18 - CASSLPGGRSNQPQHF TGTGCCAGCTCACTCCCGGGAGGTAGGAGCAATCAGCCCCAGCATTTT
TRBJ2-6 - TRBV10-3 - CAISEVRSSGANVLTF TGTGCCATCAGTGAGGTCCGAAGCTCTGGGGCCAACGTCCTGACTTTC
TRBJ1-5 many TRBV6-2/TRBV6-3 - CASSYSRGQPQHF TGTGCCAGCAGTTACTCGAGGGGTCAGCCCCAGCATTTT
TRBJ2-7 - TRBV6-1 - CASSYTGTPAEQYF TGTGCCAGCAGTTATACCGGGACACCAGCCGAGCAGTACTTC
TRBJ2-7 - TRBV7-2 TRBD2 CASSSASGGGTSYEQYF TGTGCCAGCAGCTCTGCGAGCGGGGGGGGGACCTCCTACGAGCAGTACTTC
TRBJ1-5 - TRBV24-1 - CATSGSGWDQPQHF TGTGCCACCAGCGGTTCAGGGTGGGATCAGCCCCAGCATTTT
TRBJ2-5 few TRBV15 TRBD2 CATSRLAGSRETQYF TGTGCCACCAGCAGACTAGCGGGGTCCAGGGAGACCCAGTACTTC
TRBJ1-1 - TRBV19 TRBD1 CASSIMGQGASEAFF TGTGCCAGTAGTATCATGGGGCAGGGGGCATCTGAAGCTTTCTTT
TRBJ2-5 - TRBV10-3 - CATEGGDETQYF TGTGCCACGGAGGGGGGAGATGAGACCCAGTACTTC